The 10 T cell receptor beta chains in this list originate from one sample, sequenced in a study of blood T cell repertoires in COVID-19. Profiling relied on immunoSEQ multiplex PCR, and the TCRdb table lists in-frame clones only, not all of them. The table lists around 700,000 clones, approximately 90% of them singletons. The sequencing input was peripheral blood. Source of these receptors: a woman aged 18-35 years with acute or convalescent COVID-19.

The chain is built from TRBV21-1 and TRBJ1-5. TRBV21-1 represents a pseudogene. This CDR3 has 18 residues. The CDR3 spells CASSKHPSGGAGNQPQHF. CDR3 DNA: TGTGCCAGCAGCAAACATCCTTCGGGGGGGGCAGGCAATCAGCCCCAGCATTTT.

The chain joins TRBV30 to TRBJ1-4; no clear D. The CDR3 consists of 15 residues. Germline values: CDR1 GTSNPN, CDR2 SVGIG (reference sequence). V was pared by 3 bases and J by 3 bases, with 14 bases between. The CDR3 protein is CAWRINPAANEKLFF. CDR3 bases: TGTGCCTGGAGAATAAACCCGGCGGCTAATGAAAAACTGTTTTTT.

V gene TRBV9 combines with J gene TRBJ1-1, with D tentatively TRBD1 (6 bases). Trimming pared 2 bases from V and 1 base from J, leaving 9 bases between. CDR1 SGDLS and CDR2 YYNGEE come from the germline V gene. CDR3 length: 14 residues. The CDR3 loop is CASSVPGENTEAFF. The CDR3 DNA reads TGTGCCAGCAGCGTCCCAGGGGAGAACACTGAAGCTTTCTTT. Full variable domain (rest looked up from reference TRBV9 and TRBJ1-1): DSGVTQTPKHLITATGQRVTLRCSPRSGDLSVYWYQQSLDQGLQFLIQYYNGEERAKGNILERFSAQQFPDLHSELNLSSLELGDSALYFCASSVPGENTEAFFGQGTRLTVV.

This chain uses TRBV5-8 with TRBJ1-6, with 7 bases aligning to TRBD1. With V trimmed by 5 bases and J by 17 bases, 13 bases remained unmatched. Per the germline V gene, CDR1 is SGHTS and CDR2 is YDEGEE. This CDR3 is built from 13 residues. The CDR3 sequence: CASRSPRDSFFHF. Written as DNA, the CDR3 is TGTGCCAGCAGATCTCCCCGGGACAGTTTTTTCCACTTT.

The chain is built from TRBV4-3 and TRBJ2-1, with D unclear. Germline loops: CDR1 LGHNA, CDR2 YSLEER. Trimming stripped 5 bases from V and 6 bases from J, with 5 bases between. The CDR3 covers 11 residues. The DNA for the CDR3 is TGCGCCAGCAGCTACAGCAATGAGCAGTTCTTC. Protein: CASSYSNEQFF.

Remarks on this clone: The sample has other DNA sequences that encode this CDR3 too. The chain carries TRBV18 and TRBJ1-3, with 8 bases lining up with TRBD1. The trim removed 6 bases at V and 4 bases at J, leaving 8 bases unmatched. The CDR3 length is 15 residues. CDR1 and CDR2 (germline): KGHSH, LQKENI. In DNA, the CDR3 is TGTGCCAGCTCGCCCGGACAGGGAGCAGGAAACACCATATATTTT. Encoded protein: CASSPGQGAGNTIYF.

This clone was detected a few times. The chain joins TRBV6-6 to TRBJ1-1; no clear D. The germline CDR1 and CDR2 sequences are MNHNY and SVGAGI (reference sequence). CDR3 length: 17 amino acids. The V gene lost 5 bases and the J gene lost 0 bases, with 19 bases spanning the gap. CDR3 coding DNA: TGTGCCAGCAGTCCTTCGCGGAGGGTTGATATGAACACTGAAGCTTTCTTT. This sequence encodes CASSPSRRVDMNTEAFF.

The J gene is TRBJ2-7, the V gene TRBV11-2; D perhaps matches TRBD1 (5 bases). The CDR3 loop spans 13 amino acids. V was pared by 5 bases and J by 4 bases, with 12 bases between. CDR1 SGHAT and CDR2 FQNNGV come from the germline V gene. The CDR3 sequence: CASSPGPGYEQYF. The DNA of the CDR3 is TGTGCCAGCAGCCCCGGCCCAGGGTACGAGCAGTACTTC.

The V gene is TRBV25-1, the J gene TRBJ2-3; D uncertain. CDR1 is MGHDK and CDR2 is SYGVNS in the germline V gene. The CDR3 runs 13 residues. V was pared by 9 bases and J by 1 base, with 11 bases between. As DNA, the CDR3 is TGTGCCAGTAACAACCGGGGCACAGATACGCAGTATTTT. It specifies CASNNRGTDTQYF.

The DNA for the CDR3 is TGTGCCAGTAGTATAAACCGGGACAGGACCTACAATGAGCAGTTCTTC. It yields the protein CASSINRDRTYNEQFF. The V and J genes are TRBV19 and TRBJ2-1, with 8 bases matching TRBD1. In germline, CDR1 is LNHDA, CDR2 SQIVND (reference sequence). Trimming cost V 2 bases and J 2 bases; bases outside gene matches: 5. CDR3 length equals 16 residues. The full variable domain, in which reference TRBV19 and TRBJ2-1 provide the parts outside the CDR3, is DGGITQSPKYLFRKEGQNVTLSCEQNLNHDAMYWYRQDPGQGLRLIYYSQIVNDFQKGDIAEGYSVSREKKESFPLTVTSAQKNPTAFYLCASSINRDRTYNEQFFGPGTRLTVL.